These 15 T cell receptor beta chains came from one sample sequenced in a study of post-analysis software for immune sequencing data. General observations from the study: Elevated frequency relative to controls characterized 4 or 5 TRBV segments in patients, TRBV5-6, TRBV5-1 and TRBV20-1 among them.

These TCRs are of unknown antigen specificity. TCR beta libraries were prepared from cDNA with unique molecular identifiers. One entry per CDR3 protein results from TCRdb running MiXCR on the PCR reads. The data show about 680,000 distinct CDR3 sequences, roughly three fifths seen once. Sequenced sample: blood. The source is a girl aged 2 to 9 with multiple sclerosis.

V is TRBV5-1 and J is TRBJ2-1, with D perhaps TRBD2 (5 bases). Trimming removed 0 bases at V and 10 bases at J, with 17 bases between. The CDR3 is 15 residues long. Germline V gene data show CDR1 as SGHRS and CDR2 as YFSETQ. CDR3 bases: TGCGCCAGCAGCTTGGCCGGGGAGTCCGCCGACGAGCAGTTCTTC. Its protein is CASSLAGESADEQFF.

The DNA of the CDR3 is TGCGCCAGCAGCTTGGATGGGGGGGATGAAAAACTGTTTTTT. Its protein is CASSLDGGDEKLFF. The chain is built from TRBV5-1 and TRBJ1-4, with TRBD1 as a possible D gene (5 bases). Per germline, CDR1 SGHRS and CDR2 YFSETQ. V lost 0 bases to trimming and J lost 6 bases, with 9 bases between them. This CDR3 has 14 residues.

V is TRBV12-3 or TRBV12-4 and J is TRBJ1-5; a weak D match, TRBD1 (5 bases). The CDR3 runs to 17 residues. The germline V and J ends were trimmed by 4 bases and 3 bases, with 19 bases remaining between them. CDR3 DNA: TGTGCCAGCAGTTGGGGCATACCGTCGGGCCACAATCAGCCCCAGCATTTT. Translating gives CASSWGIPSGHNQPQHF.

The chain is built from TRBV12-3 or TRBV12-4 and TRBJ2-1, with 9 positions matching TRBD2. This CDR3 is 17 amino acids long. V was clipped by 1 base and J by 6 bases; unmatched bases: 10. CDR3 DNA sequence: TGTGCCAGCAGTTTAGGGCCGGGACTAGCTGCTGGCAATGAGCAGTTCTTC. Its translation: CASSLGPGLAAGNEQFF.

In this sample, this clonotype turned up a few times. This rearrangement joins TRBV29-1 to TRBJ1-1, with 10 bases lining up with TRBD1. The CDR3 sequence is 13 residues long. Germline CDR1 is SQVTM and CDR2 is ANQGSEA. Germline trimming cut 5 bases from V and 5 bases from J; bases unmatched to any gene: 5. CDR3 sequence reads: CSVRQGALTEAFF. In nucleotides, the CDR3 is TGCAGCGTTCGACAGGGGGCGCTAACTGAAGCTTTCTTT.

The chain uses TRBV20-1 and TRBJ2-1, with 9 bases identical to TRBD1. Germline CDR1 and CDR2: DFQATT and SNEGSKA (reference sequence). The CDR3 extends over 14 amino acids. V was pared by 5 bases and J by 5 bases, with 7 bases of the junction left unmatched. This CDR3 reads CSADDRGLDNEQFF. CDR3 DNA: TGCAGTGCTGACGACAGGGGGTTGGACAATGAGCAGTTCTTC.

This clonotype was observed a few times. This sequence joins TRBV7-4 and TRBJ2-4; D tentatively fits TRBD1 or TRBD2 (6 bases each). CDR1 SGHVT and CDR2 SQSDAQ come from the germline V gene. This CDR3 has 17 amino acids. Trimming cost V 5 bases and J 0 bases, with 17 bases left between them. The CDR3 DNA is TGTGCCAGCAGCCCCGTTAGAGGGGGGCTAGCCAAAAACATTCAGTACTTC. Encoded protein: CASSPVRGGLAKNIQYF.

This chain links TRBV20-1 with TRBJ2-5; no clear D gene. The CDR3 has 11 amino acids. Per germline, CDR1 DFQATT and CDR2 SNEGSKA (reference sequence). The V end was cut by 4 bases, the J end by 1 base, with 4 bases between. In nucleotides, the CDR3 is TGCAGTGCTACCCTCCAAGAGACCCAGTACTTC. Protein: CSATLQETQYF.

Only a few counts were recorded for this clonotype. The genes are TRBV7-2 and TRBJ2-5; D possibly corresponds to TRBD2 (6 bases). Germline CDR1 and CDR2: SGHTA and FQGNSA. The CDR3 runs 15 residues. Trimming stripped 4 bases from V and 2 bases from J, with 14 bases between. The CDR3 here is CASSWRVTLQETQYF. In DNA, the CDR3 is TGTGCCAGCAGCTGGAGGGTTACCCTGCAAGAGACCCAGTACTTC.

The J gene is TRBJ2-7, the V gene TRBV5-5; weak D call: TRBD2 (6 bases). This CDR3 is built from 15 residues. V lost 4 bases and J 4 bases, leaving 18 bases between the germline ends. The V gene's germline CDR1 is SGHKS and CDR2 YYEKEE (reference sequence). The CDR3 is CASSPGNGRPYEQYF. Written as DNA, the CDR3 is TGTGCCAGCAGCCCCGGGAACGGGAGACCTTACGAGCAGTACTTC.

The rearrangement uses TRBV5-4 and TRBJ2-1; 8 bases are a match to TRBD2. Germline V gives CDR1 SGHNT, CDR2 YYREEE (reference sequence). Losses at the gene ends were 4 bases for V and 15 bases for J; bases not matched to a gene: 15. There are 14 residues in the CDR3. The CDR3 DNA sequence: TGTGCCAGCAGCCCTCCGTCGCAGCGGGAGTATCTGTTCTTC. Encoded protein: CASSPPSQREYLFF.

The V gene is TRBV11-2, the J gene TRBJ1-1, with D unresolved. With 0 bases removed from V and 4 bases from J, the gap between germline ends came to 9 bases. CDR3 length: 14 residues. Germline V gives CDR1 SGHAT, CDR2 FQNNGV. In nucleotides, the CDR3 is TGTGCCAGCAGCTTAGAAGAGGATTCCACTGAAGCTTTCTTT. Its protein is CASSLEEDSTEAFF.

This chain links TRBV7-7 with TRBJ2-3; D may be TRBD1 (6 bases). V lost 1 base and J lost 4, with 12 bases in between. The CDR3 consists of 15 residues. The V gene's germline CDR1 is SSHAT and CDR2 FNYEAQ (reference sequence). The CDR3 is CASSLGTGRSDTQYF. The CDR3 DNA is TGTGCCAGCAGCTTAGGAACAGGGAGATCAGATACGCAGTATTTT.

The chain recombines TRBV29-1 with TRBJ2-3; tentative D call: TRBD1 (6 bases). The germline CDR1 and CDR2 sequences are SQVTM and ANQGSEA. V lost 3 bases and J 9 bases, leaving 19 bases between the germline ends. CDR3 size: 14 residues. CDR3 sequence: CSVDRTAKGWTQYF. The DNA of the CDR3 is TGCAGCGTTGATCGGACAGCGAAGGGGTGGACGCAGTATTTT.

The rearrangement uses TRBV25-1 and TRBJ2-1, with D possibly being TRBD1 (5 bases). Trimming took off 4 bases at V and 0 bases at J, with 13 bases between the two ends. In germline, CDR1 is MGHDK, CDR2 SYGVNS. The CDR3 runs to 16 residues. The CDR3 sequence: CASSASHDSSYNEQFF. CDR3 nucleotides: TGTGCCAGCAGTGCCAGTCACGACAGCTCCTACAATGAGCAGTTCTTC.